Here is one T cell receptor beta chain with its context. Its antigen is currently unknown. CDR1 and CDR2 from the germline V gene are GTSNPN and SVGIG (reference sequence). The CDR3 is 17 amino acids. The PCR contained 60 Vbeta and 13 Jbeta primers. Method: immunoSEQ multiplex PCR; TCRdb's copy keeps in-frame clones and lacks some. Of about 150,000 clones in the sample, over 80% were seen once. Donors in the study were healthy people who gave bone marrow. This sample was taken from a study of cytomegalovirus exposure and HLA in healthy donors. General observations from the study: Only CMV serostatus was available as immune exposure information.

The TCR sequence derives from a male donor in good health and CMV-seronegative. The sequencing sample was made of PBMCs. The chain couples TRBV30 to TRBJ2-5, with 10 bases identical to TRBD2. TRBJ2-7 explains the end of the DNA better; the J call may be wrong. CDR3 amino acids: CAWRAPSGLAFRDEQYF. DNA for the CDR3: TGTGCCTGGAGGGCCCCATCGGGACTAGCGTTTAGAGACGAGCAGTACTTC.